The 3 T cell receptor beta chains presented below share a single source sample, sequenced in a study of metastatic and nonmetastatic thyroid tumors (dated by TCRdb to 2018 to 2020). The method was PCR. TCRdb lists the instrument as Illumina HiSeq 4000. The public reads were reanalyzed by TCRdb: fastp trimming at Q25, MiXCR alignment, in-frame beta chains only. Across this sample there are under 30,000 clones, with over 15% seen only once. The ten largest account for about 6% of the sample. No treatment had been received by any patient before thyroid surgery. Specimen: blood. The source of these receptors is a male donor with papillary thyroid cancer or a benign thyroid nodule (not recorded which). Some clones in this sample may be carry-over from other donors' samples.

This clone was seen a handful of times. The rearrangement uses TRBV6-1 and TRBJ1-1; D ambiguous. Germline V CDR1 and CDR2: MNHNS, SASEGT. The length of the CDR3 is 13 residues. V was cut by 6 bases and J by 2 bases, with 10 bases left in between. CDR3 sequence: CASRTWSNTEAFF. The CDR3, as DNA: TGTGCCAGCAGGACATGGAGCAACACTGAAGCTTTCTTT.

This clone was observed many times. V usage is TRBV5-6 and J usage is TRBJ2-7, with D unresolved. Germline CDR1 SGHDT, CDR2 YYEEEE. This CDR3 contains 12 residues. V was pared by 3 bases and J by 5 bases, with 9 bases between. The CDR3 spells CASSSNIDEQYF. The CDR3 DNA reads TGTGCCAGCAGCTCAAATATCGACGAGCAGTACTTC.

Here the CDR3 reads CASSPWAGLSYEQYF. CDR3 in DNA: TGCGCCAGCAGCCCCTGGGCAGGTCTATCCTACGAGCAGTACTTC. The rearrangement links TRBV10-2 to TRBJ2-7; D gene unclear. This CDR3 has 15 amino acids. With 6 bases removed from V and 1 base from J, the gap between germline ends came to 16 bases. CDR1 is WSHSY, CDR2 SAAADI, per germline.